Listed below are T cell receptor beta chains from one sample, sequenced in a study of regulatory T cells in long-lasting Graves disease. Via MiXCR, TCRdb re-called the multiplex PCR reads, giving one row per CDR3 protein. The sample has almost 450,000 distinct CDR3 sequences, around 17% seen once. Another study also made use of these data, one on T cells in Graves' hyperthyroidism and ophthalmopathy.

The sequencing used peripheral blood mononuclear cells (PBMCs), collected at new diagnosis, from a patient treated with antithyroid drugs. The source is a woman in her 30s with Graves disease. The CDR3 runs from the conserved cysteine through the conserved F or W. The D gene is left open where the match is weak. Size values are once, few and many counts, or a class for expanded clones, and some rows have none.

V gene: TRBV4-1
J gene: TRBJ1-4
clone size: .
D gene: TRBD1
CDR3 protein: CASSQGPGQGGEKLFF
CDR3 DNA: TGCGCCAGCAGCCAGGGTCCGGGACAGGGAGGTGAAAAACTGTTTTTT

V gene: TRBV7-9
J gene: TRBJ2-5
clone size: many
D gene: .
CDR3 protein: CASSFGTSSRETQYF
CDR3 DNA: TGTGCCAGCAGCTTCGGGACATCGTCCAGAGAGACCCAGTACTTC

V gene: TRBV7-2
J gene: TRBJ2-7
clone size: many
D gene: .
CDR3 protein: CASSRGGDRNYEQYF
CDR3 DNA: TGTGCCAGCAGCCGTGGTGGGGATAGAAACTACGAGCAGTACTTC

V gene: TRBV5-1
J gene: TRBJ1-4
clone size: .
D gene: .
CDR3 protein: CASSLVIAGDEKLFF
CDR3 DNA: TGCGCCAGCAGCTTGGTCATCGCCGGGGATGAAAAACTGTTTTTT

V gene: TRBV5-1
J gene: TRBJ2-7
clone size: .
D gene: TRBD2
CDR3 protein: CASSLGLAGAHYEQYF
CDR3 DNA: TGCGCCAGCAGCTTAGGGCTAGCGGGAGCCCACTACGAGCAGTACTTC

V gene: TRBV14
J gene: TRBJ2-2
clone size: few
D gene: TRBD2
CDR3 protein: CASSPVRGLAGPGELFF
CDR3 DNA: TGTGCCAGCTCACCCGTTAGGGGACTAGCGGGACCCGGGGAGCTGTTTTTT

V gene: TRBV15
J gene: TRBJ1-4
clone size: .
D gene: .
CDR3 protein: CATSRDFAGATNEKLFF
CDR3 DNA: TGTGCCACCAGCAGAGATTTCGCGGGGGCGACTAATGAAAAACTGTTTTTT

V gene: TRBV5-1
J gene: TRBJ2-7
clone size: .
D gene: TRBD1
CDR3 protein: CASSLGTGGTYEQYF
CDR3 DNA: TGCGCCAGCAGCCTTGGGACAGGGGGAACCTACGAGCAGTACTTC

V gene: TRBV15
J gene: TRBJ2-7
clone size: .
D gene: TRBD2
CDR3 protein: CATSTGSGNYEQYF
CDR3 DNA: TGTGCCACCAGCACGGGCAGCGGGAACTACGAGCAGTACTTC

V gene: TRBV5-1
J gene: TRBJ2-7
clone size: few
D gene: TRBD2
CDR3 protein: CASSLVLAGSREQYF
CDR3 DNA: TGCGCCAGCAGCTTGGTGCTAGCGGGAAGTCGCGAGCAGTACTTC

V gene: TRBV28
J gene: TRBJ2-1
clone size: .
D gene: TRBD1
CDR3 protein: CASSLLSRTGAPNNEQFF
CDR3 DNA: TGTGCCAGCAGCCTTTTGTCCAGGACAGGGGCGCCTAACAATGAGCAGTTCTTC

V gene: TRBV6-2/TRBV6-3
J gene: TRBJ1-2
clone size: many
D gene: TRBD1
CDR3 protein: CASSPQGGLFGYTF
CDR3 DNA: TGTGCCAGCAGTCCCCAGGGGGGTTTGTTTGGCTACACCTTC

V gene: TRBV2
J gene: TRBJ2-1
clone size: many
D gene: .
CDR3 protein: CASSKRFIIHEQFF
CDR3 DNA: TGTGCCAGCAGTAAGAGGTTTATTATCCATGAGCAGTTCTTC

V gene: TRBV24-1
J gene: TRBJ2-4
clone size: few
D gene: .
CDR3 protein: CATSDLQNIQYF
CDR3 DNA: TGTGCCACCAGTGATTTGCAGAACATTCAGTACTTC

V gene: TRBV11-3
J gene: TRBJ2-7
clone size: few
D gene: TRBD1
CDR3 protein: CASSLEVGTGTQHEQYF
CDR3 DNA: TGTGCCAGCAGCTTAGAAGTTGGGACAGGGACGCAACACGAGCAGTACTTC

V gene: TRBV19
J gene: TRBJ1-2
clone size: once
D gene: .
CDR3 protein: CASHERALPRYGYTF
CDR3 DNA: TGTGCCAGCCACGAACGGGCCCTCCCGCGCTATGGCTACACCTTC

V gene: TRBV7-2
J gene: TRBJ1-5
clone size: many
D gene: .
CDR3 protein: CASSLPGRTPQHF
CDR3 DNA: TGTGCCAGCAGCCTACCGGGGCGAACGCCCCAGCATTTT

V gene: TRBV15
J gene: TRBJ2-4
clone size: once
D gene: .
CDR3 protein: CATSREGGIAKNIQYF
CDR3 DNA: TGTGCCACCAGCAGGGAGGGAGGCATAGCCAAAAACATTCAGTACTTC

V gene: TRBV25-1
J gene: TRBJ2-7
clone size: few
D gene: .
CDR3 protein: CASSESSNGPDWTYEQYF
CDR3 DNA: TGTGCCAGCAGTGAATCCTCGAACGGTCCAGATTGGACCTACGAGCAGTACTTC

V gene: TRBV2
J gene: TRBJ2-3
clone size: few
D gene: .
CDR3 protein: CAGGRGTDTQYF
CDR3 DNA: TGTGCCGGGGGAAGGGGCACAGATACGCAGTATTTT

V gene: TRBV24-1
J gene: TRBJ2-7
clone size: .
D gene: TRBD2
CDR3 protein: CATSATSGRFYEQYF
CDR3 DNA: TGTGCCACCAGTGCGACTAGCGGGCGGTTTTACGAGCAGTACTTC

V gene: TRBV6-1
J gene: TRBJ2-5
clone size: .
D gene: TRBD1
CDR3 protein: CASTDRVSETQYF
CDR3 DNA: TGTGCCAGCACCGACAGGGTGTCAGAGACCCAGTACTTC

V gene: TRBV30
J gene: TRBJ2-1
clone size: many
D gene: TRBD2
CDR3 protein: CAWSVRGLMASGTYNEQFF
CDR3 DNA: TGTGCCTGGAGTGTACGTGGGCTGATGGCTAGCGGGACCTACAATGAGCAGTTCTTC

V gene: TRBV20-1
J gene: TRBJ1-5
clone size: many
D gene: .
CDR3 protein: CSARDLGRINQPQHF
CDR3 DNA: TGCAGTGCTAGAGATCTGGGGCGGATAAATCAGCCCCAGCATTTT

V gene: TRBV27
J gene: TRBJ2-3
clone size: many
D gene: .
CDR3 protein: CASSLSSVRVDTQYF
CDR3 DNA: TGTGCCAGCAGTTTATCGTCGGTCAGGGTAGATACGCAGTATTTT

V gene: TRBV3-1
J gene: TRBJ1-3
clone size: few
D gene: TRBD1
CDR3 protein: CASSQRQGTGNTIYF
CDR3 DNA: TGTGCCAGCAGCCAAAGACAGGGAACTGGAAACACCATATATTTT

V gene: TRBV20-1
J gene: TRBJ2-1
clone size: .
D gene: TRBD2
CDR3 protein: CSASAGGRYNEQFF
CDR3 DNA: TGCAGTGCCTCGGCGGGGGGGCGTTACAATGAGCAGTTCTTC

V gene: TRBV7-9
J gene: TRBJ2-1
clone size: .
D gene: TRBD2
CDR3 protein: CASSSRLAGGVDEQFF
CDR3 DNA: TGTGCCAGCAGCTCGAGACTAGCGGGAGGAGTAGATGAGCAGTTCTTC

V gene: TRBV7-9
J gene: TRBJ2-7
clone size: many
D gene: TRBD2
CDR3 protein: CASSQGLAGTYEQYF
CDR3 DNA: TGTGCCAGCAGTCAAGGGCTAGCGGGGACATACGAGCAGTACTTC

V gene: TRBV7-9
J gene: TRBJ2-7
clone size: few
D gene: .
CDR3 protein: CASSTGHNLAEQYF
CDR3 DNA: TGTGCCAGCAGCACGGGACATAATCTCGCCGAGCAGTACTTC

V gene: TRBV12-3/TRBV12-4
J gene: TRBJ2-5
clone size: .
D gene: .
CDR3 protein: CASSLTDQETQYF
CDR3 DNA: TGTGCCAGCAGTTTGACAGACCAAGAGACCCAGTACTTC

V gene: TRBV10-3
J gene: TRBJ2-1
clone size: many
D gene: TRBD1
CDR3 protein: CAISERQGSYNEQFF
CDR3 DNA: TGTGCCATCAGTGAAAGACAGGGGTCCTACAATGAGCAGTTCTTC

V gene: TRBV19
J gene: TRBJ2-2
clone size: few
D gene: TRBD2
CDR3 protein: CASSSKSSGMNTGELFF
CDR3 DNA: TGTGCCAGTAGTTCTAAATCTAGCGGGATGAACACCGGGGAGCTGTTTTTT

V gene: TRBV4-3
J gene: TRBJ2-7
clone size: many
D gene: .
CDR3 protein: CASSQDRDSSYEQYF
CDR3 DNA: TGTGCCAGCAGCCAAGACCGGGACTCATCCTACGAGCAGTACTTC

V gene: TRBV2
J gene: TRBJ2-4
clone size: few
D gene: .
CDR3 protein: CASSPLRQWGNRAKNIQYF
CDR3 DNA: TGTGCCAGCAGCCCGCTCCGGCAGTGGGGGAATAGGGCCAAAAACATTCAGTACTTC

V gene: TRBV10-2
J gene: TRBJ2-4
clone size: .
D gene: .
CDR3 protein: CASSEYRDDIQYF
CDR3 DNA: TGCGCCAGCAGTGAGTACAGGGATGACATTCAGTACTTC

V gene: TRBV18
J gene: TRBJ2-7
clone size: many
D gene: TRBD2
CDR3 protein: CASSPGKRERLEQYF
CDR3 DNA: TGTGCCAGCTCACCTGGTAAGCGGGAGCGGCTCGAGCAGTACTTC

V gene: TRBV4-1
J gene: TRBJ1-2
clone size: many
D gene: TRBD1
CDR3 protein: CASSPGQGVFQDGYTF
CDR3 DNA: TGCGCCAGCAGCCCGGGACAGGGAGTCTTCCAGGATGGCTACACCTTC

V gene: TRBV28
J gene: TRBJ1-2
clone size: .
D gene: .
CDR3 protein: CASTLLGWGGYTF
CDR3 DNA: TGTGCCAGCACTTTGTTGGGGTGGGGGGGCTACACCTTC